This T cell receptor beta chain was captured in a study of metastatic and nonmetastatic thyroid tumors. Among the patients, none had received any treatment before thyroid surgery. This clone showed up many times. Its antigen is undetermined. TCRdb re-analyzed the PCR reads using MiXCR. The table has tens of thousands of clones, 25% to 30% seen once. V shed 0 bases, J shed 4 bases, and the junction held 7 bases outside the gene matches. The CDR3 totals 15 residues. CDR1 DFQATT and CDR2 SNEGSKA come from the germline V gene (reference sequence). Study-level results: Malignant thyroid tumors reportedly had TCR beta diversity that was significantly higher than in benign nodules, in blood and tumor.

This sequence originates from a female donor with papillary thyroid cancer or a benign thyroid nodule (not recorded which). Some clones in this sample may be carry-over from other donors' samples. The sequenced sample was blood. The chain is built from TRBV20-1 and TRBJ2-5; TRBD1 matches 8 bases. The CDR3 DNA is TGCAGTGCTAGAGATCCAGGGGGCGGGATAGAGACCCAGTACTTC. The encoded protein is CSARDPGGGIETQYF.